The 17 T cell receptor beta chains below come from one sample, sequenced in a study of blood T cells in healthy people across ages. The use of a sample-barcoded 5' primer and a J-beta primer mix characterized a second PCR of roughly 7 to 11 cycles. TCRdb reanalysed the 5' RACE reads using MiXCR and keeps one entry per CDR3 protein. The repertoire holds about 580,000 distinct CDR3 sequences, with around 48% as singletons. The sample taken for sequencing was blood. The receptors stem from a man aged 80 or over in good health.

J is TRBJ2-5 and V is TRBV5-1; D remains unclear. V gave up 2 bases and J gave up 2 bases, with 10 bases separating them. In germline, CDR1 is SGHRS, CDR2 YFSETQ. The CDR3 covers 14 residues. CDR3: CASSFNAGQETQYF. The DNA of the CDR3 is TGCGCCAGCAGCTTTAATGCTGGACAAGAGACCCAGTACTTC.

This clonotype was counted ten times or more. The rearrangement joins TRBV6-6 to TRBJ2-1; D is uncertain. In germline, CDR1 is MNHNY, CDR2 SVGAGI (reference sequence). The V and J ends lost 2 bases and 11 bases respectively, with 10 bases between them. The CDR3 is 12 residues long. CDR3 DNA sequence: TGTGCCAGCAGTTACCCCGCTCCCCAGCAGTTCTTC. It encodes CASSYPAPQQFF.

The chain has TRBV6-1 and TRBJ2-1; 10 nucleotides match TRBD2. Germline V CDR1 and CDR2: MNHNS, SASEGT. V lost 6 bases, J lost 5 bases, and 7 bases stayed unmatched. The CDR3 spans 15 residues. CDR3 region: CASSLLAGDNNEQFF. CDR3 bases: TGTGCCAGCAGCCTTCTAGCGGGGGACAACAATGAGCAGTTCTTC.

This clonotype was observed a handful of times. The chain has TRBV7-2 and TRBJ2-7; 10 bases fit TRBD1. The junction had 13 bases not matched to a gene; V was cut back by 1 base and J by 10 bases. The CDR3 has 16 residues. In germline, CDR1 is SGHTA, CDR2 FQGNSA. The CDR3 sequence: CASSLGGTGEPTPQYF. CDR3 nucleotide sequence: TGTGCCAGCAGCTTAGGGGGGACAGGGGAACCCACCCCCCAGTACTTC.

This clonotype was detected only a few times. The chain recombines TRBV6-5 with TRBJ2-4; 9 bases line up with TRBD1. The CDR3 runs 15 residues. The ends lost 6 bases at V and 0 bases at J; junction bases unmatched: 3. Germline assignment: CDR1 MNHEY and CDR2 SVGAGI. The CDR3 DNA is TGTGCCAGCAGGGACAGGGGCCCAGCCAAAAACATTCAGTACTTC. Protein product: CASRDRGPAKNIQYF.

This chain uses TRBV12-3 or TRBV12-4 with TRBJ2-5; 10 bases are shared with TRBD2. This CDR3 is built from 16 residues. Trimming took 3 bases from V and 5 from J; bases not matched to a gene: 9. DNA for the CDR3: TGTGCCAGCAGTTTCATCCTAGCGGGAGAGGGTGAGACCCAGTACTTC. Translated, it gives CASSFILAGEGETQYF.

The CDR3 region is CASSFPGAPYNEQYF. The CDR3 DNA sequence: TGTGCCAGCAGCTTTCCGGGGGCCCCCTACAATGAGCAGTACTTC. This rearrangement joins TRBV5-6 to TRBJ2-7, with D perhaps matching TRBD1 or TRBD2 (6 bases each). The CDR3 totals 15 residues. Germline V gives CDR1 SGHDT, CDR2 YYEEEE. V lost 2 bases, J lost 7 bases, and 19 bases lay in between.

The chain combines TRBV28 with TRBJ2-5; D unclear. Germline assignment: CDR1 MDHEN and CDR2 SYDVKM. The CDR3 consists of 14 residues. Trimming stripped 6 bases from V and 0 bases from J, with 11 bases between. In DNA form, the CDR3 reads TGTGCCAGCAGCCCCGGTAGACACCAAGAGACCCAGTACTTC. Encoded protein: CASSPGRHQETQYF.

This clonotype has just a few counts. CDR3 sequence reads: CASSIAPGGLYGYTF. DNA for the CDR3: TGTGCCAGTAGTATTGCCCCTGGCGGCCTCTATGGCTACACCTTC. This chain joins TRBV19 and TRBJ1-2; D is uncertain. The V and J ends lost 3 bases and 4 bases respectively, with 15 bases between them. Germline V gene data show CDR1 as LNHDA and CDR2 as SQIVND (reference sequence). The CDR3 contains 15 residues.

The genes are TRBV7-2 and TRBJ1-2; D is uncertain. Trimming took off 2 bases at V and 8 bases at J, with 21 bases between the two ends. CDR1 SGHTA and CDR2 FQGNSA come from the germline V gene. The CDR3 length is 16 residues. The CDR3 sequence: CASSLRMTYTSRGYTF. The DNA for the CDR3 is TGTGCCAGCAGCTTAAGGATGACCTACACTTCTCGAGGCTACACCTTC.

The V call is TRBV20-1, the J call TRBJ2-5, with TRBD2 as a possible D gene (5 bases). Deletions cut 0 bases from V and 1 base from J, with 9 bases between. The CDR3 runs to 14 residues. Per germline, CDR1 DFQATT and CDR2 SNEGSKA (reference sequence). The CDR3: CSAREWRIQETQYF. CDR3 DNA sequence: TGCAGTGCTAGAGAGTGGAGGATCCAAGAGACCCAGTACTTC.

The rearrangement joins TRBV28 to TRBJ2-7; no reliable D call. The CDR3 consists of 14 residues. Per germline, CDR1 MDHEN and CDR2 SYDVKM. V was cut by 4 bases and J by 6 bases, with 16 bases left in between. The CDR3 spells CASSSGRLLGEQYF. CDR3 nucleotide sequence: TGTGCCAGCAGTTCGGGCAGACTTCTGGGCGAGCAGTACTTC.

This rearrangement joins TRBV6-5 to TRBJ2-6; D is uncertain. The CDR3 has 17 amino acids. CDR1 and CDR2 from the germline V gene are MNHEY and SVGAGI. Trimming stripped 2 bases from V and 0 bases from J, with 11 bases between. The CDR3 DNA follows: TGTGCCAGCAGTTACACAAGACGGATCTCTGGGGCCAACGTCCTGACTTTC. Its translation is CASSYTRRISGANVLTF.

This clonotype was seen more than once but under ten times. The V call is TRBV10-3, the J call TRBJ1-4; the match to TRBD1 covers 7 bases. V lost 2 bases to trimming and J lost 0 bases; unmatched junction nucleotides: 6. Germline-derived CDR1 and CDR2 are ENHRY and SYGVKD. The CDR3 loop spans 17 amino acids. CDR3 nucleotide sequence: TGTGCCATCAGTGAGCGAGGAACAGGGGCAACTAATGAAAAACTGTTTTTT. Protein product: CAISERGTGATNEKLFF.

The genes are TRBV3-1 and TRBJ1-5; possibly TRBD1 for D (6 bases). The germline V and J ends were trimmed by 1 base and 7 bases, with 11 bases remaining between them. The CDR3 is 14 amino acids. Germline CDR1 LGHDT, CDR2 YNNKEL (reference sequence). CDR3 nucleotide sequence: TGTGCCAGCAGCCAAGGGGAGGGGACACAGCCCCAGCATTTT. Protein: CASSQGEGTQPQHF.

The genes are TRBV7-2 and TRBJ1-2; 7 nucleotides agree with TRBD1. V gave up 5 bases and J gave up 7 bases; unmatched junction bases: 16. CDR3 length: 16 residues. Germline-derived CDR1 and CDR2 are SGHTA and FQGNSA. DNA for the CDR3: TGTGCCAGCAGCCTCCCGACAGGGTCCCAATCGGGTGGCTACACCTTC. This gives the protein CASSLPTGSQSGGYTF.

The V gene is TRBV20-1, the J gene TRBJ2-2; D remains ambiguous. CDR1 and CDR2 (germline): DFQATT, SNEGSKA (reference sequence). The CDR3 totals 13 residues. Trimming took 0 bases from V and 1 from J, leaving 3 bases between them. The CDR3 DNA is TGCAGTGCTAGAGATTTGAACACCGGGGAGCTGTTTTTT. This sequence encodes CSARDLNTGELFF.